The clone carrying this T cell receptor (beta chain) was seen ten or more times. The sample originates from a study of T cell repertoires in cytomegalovirus infection. This CDR3 comprises 15 residues. Per germline, CDR1 SGHTA and CDR2 FQGNSA. Trimming removed 5 bases from V and 1 base from J, with 14 bases in between. TCRdb independently ran MiXCR on the reads; one entry per CDR3 protein. The table lists 150,000 to 200,000 distinct CDR3 sequences, under 15% of them singletons, with roughly 30% in the top ten. This TCR was recovered from a human donor in good health (CMV status not recorded). Some clones in this sample may be carry-over from other donors' samples. Sequencing was performed on PBMCs. The rearrangement links TRBV7-2 to TRBJ1-1, with TRBD1 as a possible D gene (6 bases). The CDR3 DNA sequence: TGTGCCAGCAGCAGGTCGTCGGACAGGAACACTGAAGCTTTCTTT. Translated, it gives CASSRSSDRNTEAFF. Full variable domain (missing parts from reference TRBV7-2 and TRBJ1-1): GAGVSQSPSNKVTEKGKDVELRCDPISGHTALYWYRQSLGQGLEFLIYFQGNSAPDKSGLPSDRFSAERTGGSVSTLTIQRTQQEDSAVYLCASSRSSDRNTEAFFGQGTRLTVV.